This T cell receptor beta chain was profiled in a study of blood T cell repertoires in COVID-19. Study at large: Samples taken during acute and convalescent COVID-19 were collected in the United States, Italy and Spain.

Sequencing used immunoSEQ multiplex PCR; TCRdb keeps in-frame clones, though not all of them. The sample records some 33,000 clones, roughly 87% being singletons. The receptor was derived from a man aged 65-85 years with active or convalescent COVID-19. Sequencing was done on a sample of peripheral blood.

CDR3 residues: CATAPGVNQPQHF. Here the CDR3 DNA reads TGTGCCACCGCACCAGGGGTAAATCAGCCCCAGCATTTT. The chain employs TRBV15 and TRBJ1-5, with D maybe TRBD1 (6 bases). Germline V CDR1 and CDR2: LNHNV, YYDKDF (reference sequence). This CDR3 has 13 residues. Deletions cut 8 bases from V and 4 bases from J, with 12 bases between.